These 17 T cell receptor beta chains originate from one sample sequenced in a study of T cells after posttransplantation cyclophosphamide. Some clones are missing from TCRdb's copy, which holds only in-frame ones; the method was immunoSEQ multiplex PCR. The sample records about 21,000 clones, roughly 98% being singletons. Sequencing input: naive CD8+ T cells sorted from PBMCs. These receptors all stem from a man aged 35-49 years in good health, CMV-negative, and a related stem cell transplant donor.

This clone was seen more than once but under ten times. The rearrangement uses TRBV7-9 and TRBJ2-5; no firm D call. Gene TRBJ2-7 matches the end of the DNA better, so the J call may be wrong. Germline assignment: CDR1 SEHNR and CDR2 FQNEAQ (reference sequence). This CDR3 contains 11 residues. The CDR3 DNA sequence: TGTGCCAGCAGCTTAGAGTACGAGCAGTACTTC. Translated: CASSLEYEQYF.

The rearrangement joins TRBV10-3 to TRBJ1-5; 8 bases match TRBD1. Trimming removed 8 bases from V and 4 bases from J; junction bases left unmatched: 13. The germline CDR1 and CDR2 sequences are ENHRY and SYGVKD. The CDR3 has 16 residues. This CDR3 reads CAIAEAGQEINQPQHF. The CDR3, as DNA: TGTGCCATCGCCGAAGCGGGACAGGAGATTAATCAGCCCCAGCATTTT.

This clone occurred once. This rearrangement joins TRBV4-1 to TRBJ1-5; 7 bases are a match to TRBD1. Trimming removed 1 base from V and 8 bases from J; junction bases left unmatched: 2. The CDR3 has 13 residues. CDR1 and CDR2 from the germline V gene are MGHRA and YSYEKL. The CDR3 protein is CASSQGQGKPQHF. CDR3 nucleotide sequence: TGCGCCAGCAGCCAAGGACAGGGTAAGCCCCAGCATTTT.

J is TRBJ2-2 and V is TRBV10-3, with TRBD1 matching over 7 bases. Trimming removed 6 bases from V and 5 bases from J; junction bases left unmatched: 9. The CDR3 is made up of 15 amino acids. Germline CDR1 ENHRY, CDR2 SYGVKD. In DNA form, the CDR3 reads TGTGCCATCAGGTCTCCGGGACAGCCGACCGGGGAGCTGTTTTTT. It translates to CAIRSPGQPTGELFF.

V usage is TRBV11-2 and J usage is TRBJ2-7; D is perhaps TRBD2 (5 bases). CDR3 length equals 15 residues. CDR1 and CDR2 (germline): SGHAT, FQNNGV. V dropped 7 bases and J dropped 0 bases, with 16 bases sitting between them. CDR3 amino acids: CASTLIDSASYEQYF. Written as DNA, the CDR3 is TGTGCCAGCACCCTAATAGATAGCGCCTCCTACGAGCAGTACTTC.

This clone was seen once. CDR3: CAIWADGQPYGYTF. The DNA for the CDR3 is TGTGCCATTTGGGCCGACGGACAGCCTTATGGCTACACCTTC. The chain combines TRBV10-3 with TRBJ1-2, with TRBD1 as a possible D gene (6 bases). Trimming stripped 9 bases from V and 5 bases from J, with 19 bases between. The CDR3 runs to 14 residues. CDR1 and CDR2 from the germline V gene are ENHRY and SYGVKD.

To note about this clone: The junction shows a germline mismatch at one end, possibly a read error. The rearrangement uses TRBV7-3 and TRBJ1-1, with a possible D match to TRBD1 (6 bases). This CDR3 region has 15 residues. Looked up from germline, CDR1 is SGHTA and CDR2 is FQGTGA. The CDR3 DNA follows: TGCGCCAGCAGCCAAGATAACAGGGTGAACACTGAAGCTTTCTTT. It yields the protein CASSQDNRVNTEAFF.

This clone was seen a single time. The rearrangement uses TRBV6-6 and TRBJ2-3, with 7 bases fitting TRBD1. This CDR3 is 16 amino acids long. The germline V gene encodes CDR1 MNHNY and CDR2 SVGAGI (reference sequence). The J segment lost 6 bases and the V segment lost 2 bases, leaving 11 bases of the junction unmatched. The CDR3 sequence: CASSYVDRVDLDTQYF. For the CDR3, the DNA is TGTGCCAGCAGTTACGTAGACAGGGTAGATCTGGATACGCAGTATTTT.

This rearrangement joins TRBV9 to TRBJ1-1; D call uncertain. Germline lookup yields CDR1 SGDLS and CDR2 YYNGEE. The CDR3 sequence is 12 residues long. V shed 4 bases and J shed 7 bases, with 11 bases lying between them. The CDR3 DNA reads TGTGCCAGCAGCCCCTTCGGGGATGAAGCTTTCTTT. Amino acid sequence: CASSPFGDEAFF.

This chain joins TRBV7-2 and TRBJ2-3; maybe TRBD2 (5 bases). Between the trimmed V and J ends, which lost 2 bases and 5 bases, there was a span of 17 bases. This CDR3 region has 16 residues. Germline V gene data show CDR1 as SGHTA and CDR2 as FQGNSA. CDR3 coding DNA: TGTGCCAGCAGCTTAATTTCGGTTCCTCGGGGAGATACGCAGTATTTT. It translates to CASSLISVPRGDTQYF.

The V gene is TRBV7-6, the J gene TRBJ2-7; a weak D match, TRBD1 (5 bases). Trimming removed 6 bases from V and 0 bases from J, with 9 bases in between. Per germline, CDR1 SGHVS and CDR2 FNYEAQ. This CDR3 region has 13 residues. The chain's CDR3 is CASSSDSSYEQYF. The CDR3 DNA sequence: TGTGCCAGCAGTTCTGACAGCTCCTACGAGCAGTACTTC.

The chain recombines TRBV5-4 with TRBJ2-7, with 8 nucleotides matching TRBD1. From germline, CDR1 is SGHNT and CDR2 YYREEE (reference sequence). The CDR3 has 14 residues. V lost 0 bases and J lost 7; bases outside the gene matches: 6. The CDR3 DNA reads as TGTGCCAGCAGCTTGGCCATGGGACAGGTTGAGCAGTACTTC. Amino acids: CASSLAMGQVEQYF. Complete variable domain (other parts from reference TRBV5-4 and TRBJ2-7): ETGVTQSPTHLIKTRGQQVTLRCSSQSGHNTVSWYQQALGQGPQFIFQYYREEENGRGNFPPRFSGLQFPNYSSELNVNALELDDSALYLCASSLAMGQVEQYFGPGTRLTVT.

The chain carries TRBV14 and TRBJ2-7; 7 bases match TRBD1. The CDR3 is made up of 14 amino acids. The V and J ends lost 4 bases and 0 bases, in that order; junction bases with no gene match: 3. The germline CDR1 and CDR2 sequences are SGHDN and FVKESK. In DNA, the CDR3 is TGTGCCAGCAGCCGAGACAGGGCCTCCTACGAGCAGTACTTC. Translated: CASSRDRASYEQYF.

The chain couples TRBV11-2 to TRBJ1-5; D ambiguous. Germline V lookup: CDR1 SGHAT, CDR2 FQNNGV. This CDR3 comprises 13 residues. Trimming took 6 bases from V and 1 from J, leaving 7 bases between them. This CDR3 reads CASSMASNQPQHF. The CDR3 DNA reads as TGTGCCAGCAGTATGGCCAGCAATCAGCCCCAGCATTTT.

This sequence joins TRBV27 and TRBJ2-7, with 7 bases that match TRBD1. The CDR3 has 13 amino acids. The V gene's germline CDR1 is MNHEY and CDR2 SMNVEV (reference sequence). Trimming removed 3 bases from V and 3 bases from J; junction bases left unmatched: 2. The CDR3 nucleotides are TGTGCCAGCAGTTTGACAGGGTACTACGAGCAGTACTTC. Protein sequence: CASSLTGYYEQYF.

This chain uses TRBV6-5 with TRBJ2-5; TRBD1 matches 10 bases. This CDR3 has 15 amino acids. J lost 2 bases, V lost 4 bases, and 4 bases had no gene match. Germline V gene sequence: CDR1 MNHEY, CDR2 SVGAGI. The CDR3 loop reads CASSWGQGPQETQYF. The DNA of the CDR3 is TGTGCCAGCAGTTGGGGACAGGGGCCGCAAGAGACCCAGTACTTC.

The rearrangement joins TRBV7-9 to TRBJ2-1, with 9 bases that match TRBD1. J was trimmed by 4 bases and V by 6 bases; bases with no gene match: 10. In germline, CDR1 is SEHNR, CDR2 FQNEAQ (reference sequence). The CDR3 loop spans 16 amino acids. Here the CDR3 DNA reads TGTGCCAGCAGGCCCTATCGGGACAGGGAGTACAATGAGCAGTTCTTC. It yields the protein CASRPYRDREYNEQFF.